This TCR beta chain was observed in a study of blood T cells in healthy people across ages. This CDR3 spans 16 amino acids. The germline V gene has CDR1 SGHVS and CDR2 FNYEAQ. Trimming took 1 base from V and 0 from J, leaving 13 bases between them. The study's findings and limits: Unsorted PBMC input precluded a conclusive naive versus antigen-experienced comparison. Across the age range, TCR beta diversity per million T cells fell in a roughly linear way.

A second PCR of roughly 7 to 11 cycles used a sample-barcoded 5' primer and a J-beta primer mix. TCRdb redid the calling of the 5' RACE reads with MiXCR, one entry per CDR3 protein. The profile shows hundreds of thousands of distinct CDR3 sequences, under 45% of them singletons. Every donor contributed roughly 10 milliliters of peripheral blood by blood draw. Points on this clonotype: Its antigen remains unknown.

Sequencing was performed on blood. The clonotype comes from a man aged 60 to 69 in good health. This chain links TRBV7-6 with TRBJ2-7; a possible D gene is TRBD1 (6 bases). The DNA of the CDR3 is TGTGCCAGCAGCTTAGAGGCGGACAGCAGCTCCTACGAGCAGTACTTC. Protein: CASSLEADSSSYEQYF.